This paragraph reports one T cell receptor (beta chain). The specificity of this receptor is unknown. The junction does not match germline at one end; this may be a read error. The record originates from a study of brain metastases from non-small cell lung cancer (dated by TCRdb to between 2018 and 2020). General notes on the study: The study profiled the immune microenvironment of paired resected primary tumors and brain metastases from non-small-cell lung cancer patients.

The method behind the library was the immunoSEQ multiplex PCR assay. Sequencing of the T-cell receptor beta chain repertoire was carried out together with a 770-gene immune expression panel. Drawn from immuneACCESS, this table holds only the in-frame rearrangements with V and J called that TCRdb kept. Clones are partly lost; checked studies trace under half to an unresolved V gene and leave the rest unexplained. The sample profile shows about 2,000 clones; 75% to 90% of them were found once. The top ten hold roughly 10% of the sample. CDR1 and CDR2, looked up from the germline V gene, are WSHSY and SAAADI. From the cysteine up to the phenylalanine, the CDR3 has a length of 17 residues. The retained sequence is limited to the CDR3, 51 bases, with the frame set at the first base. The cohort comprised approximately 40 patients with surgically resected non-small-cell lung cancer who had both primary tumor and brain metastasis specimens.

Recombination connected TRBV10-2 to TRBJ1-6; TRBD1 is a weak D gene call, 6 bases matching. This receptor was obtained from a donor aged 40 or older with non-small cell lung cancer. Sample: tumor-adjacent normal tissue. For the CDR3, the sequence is CARSEPTQGTFSSPLHF. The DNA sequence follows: TGCGCCAGAAGTGAACCTACACAGGGCACCTTTAGTTCACCCCTCCACTTT.